Listed below are T cell receptor beta chains from one sample, sequenced in a study of blood T cell repertoires in COVID-19. TCRdb keeps only in-frame clones here, not all; method: immunoSEQ multiplex PCR. The sample contains 350,000 or so clones, 89% of which appear only once. Sequencing was performed on peripheral blood. Receptor source: a woman in her fifties or sixties with COVID-19, enrolled during active disease. The CDR3 runs from the conserved cysteine through the conserved F or W. The D gene is left open where the match is weak. Size is omitted from some rows. Given values are once, few, many or a class for expanded clones.

length,V,D,J,size,CDR3,DNA
16,TRBV19,TRBD1,TRBJ1-2,-,CASSTRQGATPNGYTF,TGTGCCAGTAGTACACGACAGGGGGCAACACCAAATGGCTACACCTTC
16,TRBV10-3,TRBD2,TRBJ2-3,-,CAISSTSGGASDTQYF,TGTGCCATCAGTTCGACTAGCGGGGGGGCATCAGATACGCAGTATTTT
13,TRBV6-5,-,TRBJ1-2,-,CASGGGRNYGYTF,TGTGCCAGCGGAGGCGGGCGGAACTATGGCTACACCTTC
13,TRBV6-6,-,TRBJ1-5,-,CASRRVANQPQHF,TGTGCCAGCCGGAGGGTTGCGAATCAGCCCCAGCATTTT
15,TRBV11-2,TRBD2,TRBJ2-3,-,CASSFTSGGTDTQYF,TGTGCCAGCAGCTTTACTAGCGGGGGCACAGATACGCAGTATTTT
15,TRBV9,-,TRBJ1-2,-,CASSVGEPGAYGYTF,TGTGCCAGCAGCGTAGGGGAACCAGGGGCCTATGGCTACACCTTC
15,TRBV5-1,-,TRBJ1-1,-,CASSLPSQGRQEAFF,TGCGCCAGCAGCTTACCCTCCCAGGGGCGCCAAGAAGCTTTCTTT
15,TRBV6-6,-,TRBJ1-2,-,CASRSRGSSNYGYTF,TGTGCCAGCAGATCACGAGGGTCTTCTAACTATGGCTACACCTTC
13,TRBV3-1/TRBV3-2,-,TRBJ1-1,-,CASSQYFNTEAFF,TGTGCCAGCAGCCAGTACTTCAACACTGAAGCTTTCTTT
14,TRBV5-1,TRBD1,TRBJ1-4,once,CASSRDRAVEKLFF,TGCGCCAGCAGCAGGGACAGGGCGGTTGAAAAACTGTTTTTT
14,TRBV19,-,TRBJ1-5,once,CASMAQHSNQPQHF,TGTGCCAGTATGGCACAGCATAGCAATCAGCCCCAGCATTTT
15,TRBV6-6,-,TRBJ2-7,-,CASSYARQRSYEQYF,TGTGCCAGCAGTTACGCCCGACAACGCTCCTACGAGCAGTACTTC
13,TRBV28,-,TRBJ1-5,-,CASSPGNPPAQHF,TGTGCCAGCAGTCCAGGGAATCCTCCAGCCCAGCATTTT
11,TRBV20-1,-,TRBJ1-1,-,CSVGVNTEAFF,TGCAGTGTAGGGGTGAACACTGAAGCTTTCTTT
14,TRBV10-2,-,TRBJ2-5,-,CASSDSPGVETQYF,TGCGCCAGCAGTGACTCCCCGGGGGTGGAGACCCAGTACTTC
14,TRBV10-3,-,TRBJ1-2,once,CAISESGSAYGYTF,TGTGCCATCAGTGAGTCCGGCAGCGCCTATGGCTACACCTTC
14,TRBV19,-,TRBJ1-2,-,CASSIGGNYYGYTF,TGTGCCAGTAGTATAGGCGGGAATTACTATGGCTACACCTTC
16,TRBV2,-,TRBJ2-2,-,CASSEVEGWGTGELFF,TGTGCCAGCAGTGAGGTAGAGGGCTGGGGCACCGGGGAGCTGTTTTTT
13,TRBV5-1,-,TRBJ1-1,-,CASSREGSTEAFF,TGCGCCAGCAGCCGCGAGGGATCCACTGAAGCTTTCTTT
16,TRBV30,TRBD2,TRBJ2-1,-,CAWSLGGPRGYNEQFF,TGTGCCTGGAGTTTGGGAGGGCCCCGGGGATACAATGAGCAGTTCTTC
13,TRBV5-1,-,TRBJ2-5,-,CASSLSGQETQYF,TGCGCCAGCAGCTTGAGCGGTCAAGAGACCCAGTACTTC
16,TRBV5-1,-,TRBJ1-2,once,CASSLQGLPANYGYTF,TGCGCCAGCAGCTTGCAGGGATTGCCAGCTAACTATGGCTACACCTTC
17,TRBV21-1,-,TRBJ2-5,-,CASSKGGSREYQETQYF,TGTGCCAGCAGCAAAGGGGGCAGTCGAGAATACCAAGAGACCCAGTACTTC
14,TRBV27,-,TRBJ2-3,-,CASSLTRSTDTQYF,TGTGCCAGCAGTTTAACACGAAGCACAGATACGCAGTATTTT
16,TRBV27,-,TRBJ1-2,-,CASSLYRQADYYGYTF,TGTGCCAGCAGTTTATACCGACAGGCCGACTACTATGGCTACACCTTC
15,TRBV5-1,TRBD1,TRBJ1-1,-,CASSLAGRGYTEAFF,TGCGCCAGCAGCTTGGCTGGCAGGGGGTACACTGAAGCTTTCTTT
16,TRBV7-8,TRBD1,TRBJ2-3,-,CASSLDRQGVTDTQYF,TGTGCCAGCAGCTTAGATAGACAGGGCGTCACAGATACGCAGTATTTT
15,TRBV27,TRBD1,TRBJ1-1,-,CASSSRQGVRTEAFF,TGTGCCAGCAGTTCCAGACAGGGTGTTCGCACTGAAGCTTTCTTT
14,TRBV10-2,TRBD1,TRBJ2-3,-,CASSAGTGTDTQYF,TGCGCCAGCAGCGCCGGGACAGGGACAGATACGCAGTATTTT
15,TRBV18,-,TRBJ1-1,few,CASSLELTPNTEAFF,TGTGCCAGCTCACTCGAACTAACACCGAACACTGAAGCTTTCTTT
17,TRBV5-6,-,TRBJ1-1,once,CASSLAKVWGLNTEAFF,TGTGCCAGCAGCTTGGCCAAGGTGTGGGGGCTGAACACTGAAGCTTTCTTT
13,TRBV7-9,-,TRBJ2-7,-,CASSRTTSNEQYF,TGTGCCAGCAGCCGTACGACTTCTAACGAGCAGTACTTC
16,TRBV2,TRBD2,TRBJ2-7,few,CASSENLASGNYEQYF,TGTGCCAGCAGTGAAAACTTGGCTAGCGGGAACTACGAGCAGTACTTC
14,TRBV24-1,-,TRBJ1-6,-,CATSDRHSNSPLHF,TGTGCCACCAGTGACCGACACTCGAATTCACCCCTCCACTTT
17,TRBV7-3,-,TRBJ1-1,-,CASSPRGSSTMNTEAFF,TGTGCCAGCAGCCCCCGAGGAAGCTCAACCATGAACACTGAAGCTTTCTTT
14,TRBV27,TRBD1,TRBJ2-1,-,CASTPDRAYNEQFF,TGTGCCAGCACCCCCGACAGGGCCTACAATGAGCAGTTCTTC